The T cell receptor (beta chain) under discussion was sequenced for a study of human T cells and chemical hapten exposure. On the study more broadly: Minor volume differences among pooled libraries chiefly drove per-sample TCR yield variation. Broader study findings: Alopecia in the donors means their immune response may deviate from healthy people's.

In germline, CDR1 is KGHDR, CDR2 SFDVKD. CDR3 size: 16 residues. V dropped 0 bases and J dropped 0 bases, with 9 bases sitting between them. This clonotype showed up just a few times. The antigen is unknown. Library construction involved attaching unique molecular identifiers to individual cDNA molecules, which allowed quantitative, reproducible TCR counting. Original handling: Between roughly 20,000 and 690,600 TCRs appeared in each sample, and the median stood at 95,638. TCRdb analysed the RACE reads with MiXCR anew, one entry per CDR3 protein. The V and J calls and clone size come from TCRdb's table, not from the authors' own analysis. The table records about 90,000 distinct CDR3 sequences, roughly a tenth of them present only once. Time point given: patch test 1, 2 weeks after DPC sensitization. The treatment is: therapeutic diphenylcyclopropenone sensitization with weekly scalp DPC.

The sequence was obtained from a man in his forties with alopecia areata. Some clones in this sample may be carry-over from other donors' samples. Material: whole blood, obtained in connection with sensitization to the hapten diphenylcyclopropenone (DPC). The rearrangement joins TRBV24-1 to TRBJ2-3; tentative D call: TRBD2 (5 bases). CDR3 nucleotide sequence: TGTGCCACCAGTGATTTGATGAGGACTAGCACAGATACGCAGTATTTT. Its translation: CATSDLMRTSTDTQYF.